This T cell receptor beta chain is from a study of a mutant IDH1 vaccine in newly diagnosed glioma. The CDR3 loop spans 14 amino acids. Germline V CDR1 and CDR2: KGHSH, LQKENI. With V trimmed by 4 bases and J by 4 bases, 1 base remained unmatched. The time point here: week 47, end of study. What each vaccine dose contained was 300 ug of mutant IDH1 20-mer peptide, accompanied by topical imiquimod. Comment on this clone: Its antigen is not identified.

Clones were sequenced by immunoSEQ multiplex PCR, and TCRdb holds only the in-frame ones, with some missing. The table includes tens of thousands of clones, 65% detected once. Sequences were derived from peripheral blood mononuclear cells (PBMCs), sampled from a glioma patient whose treatment included an IDH1 peptide vaccine. The TCR originated in a man in his forties with glioma. Some clones in this sample may be carry-over from other donors' samples. This chain joins TRBV18 and TRBJ2-2; 9 nucleotides agree with TRBD1. The CDR3 DNA sequence: TGTGCCAGCTCACGGACAGGGGCCACCGGGGAGCTGTTTTTT. It codes for CASSRTGATGELFF.